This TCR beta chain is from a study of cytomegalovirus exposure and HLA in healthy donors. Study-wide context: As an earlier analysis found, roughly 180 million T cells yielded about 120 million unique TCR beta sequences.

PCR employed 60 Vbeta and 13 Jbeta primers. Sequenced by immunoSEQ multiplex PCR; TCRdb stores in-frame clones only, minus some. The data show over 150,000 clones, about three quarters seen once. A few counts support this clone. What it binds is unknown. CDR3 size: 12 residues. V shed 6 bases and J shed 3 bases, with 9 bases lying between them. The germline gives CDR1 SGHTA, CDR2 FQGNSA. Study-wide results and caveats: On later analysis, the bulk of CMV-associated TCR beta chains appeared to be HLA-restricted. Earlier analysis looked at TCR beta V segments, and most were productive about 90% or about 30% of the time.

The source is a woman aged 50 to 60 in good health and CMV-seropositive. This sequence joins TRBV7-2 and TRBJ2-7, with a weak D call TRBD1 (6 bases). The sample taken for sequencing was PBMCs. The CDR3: CASRSDSYEQYF. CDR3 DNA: TGTGCCAGCAGGTCGGACAGCTACGAGCAGTACTTC.